Listed here are 12 T cell receptor beta chains from one sample, sequenced in a study of regulatory T cells in long-lasting Graves disease. Time point defined: newly diagnosed GD, antithyroid drugs for less than 3 months. PBMC-derived RNA was used for the TCR library. iRepertoire HTBI primers and Arm-PCR of CDR3 regions built TCR beta libraries. TCRdb redid the calling of the multiplex PCR reads with MiXCR, one entry per CDR3 protein. The table lists 500,000 or so distinct CDR3 sequences, 12% to 15% of them singletons. These data are also associated with another study on T cells in Graves' hyperthyroidism and ophthalmopathy.

The sequenced sample was peripheral blood mononuclear cells (PBMCs), obtained at new diagnosis, from a patient treated with antithyroid drugs. The receptors come from a woman aged 45 to 65 with Graves disease.

This clonotype was detected a few times. This chain joins TRBV9 and TRBJ2-5, with D tentatively TRBD2 (7 bases). With 0 bases removed from V and 1 base from J, the gap between germline ends came to 16 bases. Germline V CDR1 and CDR2: SGDLS, YYNGEE. This CDR3 spans 17 amino acids. This chain's CDR3 is CASSVAPQGTTQETQYF. The CDR3 region has the DNA TGTGCCAGCAGCGTAGCACCCCAGGGGACTACCCAAGAGACCCAGTACTTC.

This clonotype was detected a few times. The rearrangement links TRBV5-6 to TRBJ1-5; 10 nucleotides align to TRBD1. CDR1 is SGHDT, CDR2 YYEEEE, per germline. The CDR3 has 16 amino acids. The junction had 4 bases not matched to a gene; V was cut back by 0 bases and J by 4 bases. CDR3 sequence: CASSLGQGASNQPQHF. In DNA, the CDR3 is TGTGCCAGCAGCTTGGGACAGGGGGCTAGTAATCAGCCCCAGCATTTT.

This clonotype was detected ten times or more. This chain uses TRBV12-3 or TRBV12-4 with TRBJ1-4; 10 nucleotides align to TRBD1. With 6 bases clipped from V and 1 base from J, the junction kept 14 bases outside the gene matches. The CDR3 extends over 19 amino acids. Here the CDR3 DNA reads TGTGCCAGCAGCCCCTCCCCGGGACAGGGGTGGGGAACTAATGAAAAACTGTTTTTT. Translation: CASSPSPGQGWGTNEKLFF.

In this sample, this clonotype turned up many times. DNA of the CDR3: TGTGCCAGCAGTTTGGCACCGGAGGCGGGTACCGAAGAGACCCAGTACTTC. Protein product: CASSLAPEAGTEETQYF. The gene calls are TRBV28 and TRBJ2-5; TRBD2 might be the D (5 bases). The CDR3 has 17 amino acids. Between the trimmed V and J ends, which lost 3 bases and 3 bases, there was a span of 20 bases. Germline lookup yields CDR1 MDHEN and CDR2 SYDVKM.

J is TRBJ2-7 and V is TRBV28; D might be TRBD1 (6 bases). Trimming left V 5 bases short and J 5 bases short, with 10 bases between. The CDR3 is 12 amino acids. CDR1 and CDR2 (germline): MDHEN, SYDVKM. The CDR3 region is CASSTGYHEQYF. In DNA form, the CDR3 reads TGTGCCAGCAGTACAGGGTACCACGAGCAGTACTTC.

This clonotype was observed at least ten times. The chain links TRBV10-2 to TRBJ1-2; 7 bases align to TRBD1. J lost 3 bases, V lost 3 bases, and 7 bases had no gene match. Germline V gene sequence: CDR1 WSHSY, CDR2 SAAADI. The CDR3 spans 15 residues. The DNA for the CDR3 is TGCGCCAGCAGTGATTCATGGCAGGGGGACTATGGCTACACCTTC. As protein: CASSDSWQGDYGYTF.

This clonotype was seen repeatedly, ten times or more. The CDR3, as DNA: TGTGCCAGCAGTCGACGGGACAGGGGATACAATGAGCAGTTCTTC. As protein: CASSRRDRGYNEQFF. The chain links TRBV28 to TRBJ2-1; 10 bases align to TRBD1. Germline V lookup: CDR1 MDHEN, CDR2 SYDVKM. With V trimmed by 5 bases and J by 4 bases, 5 bases remained unmatched. The CDR3 length is 15 residues. The full variable domain, completed using reference TRBV28 and TRBJ2-1, is DVKVTQSSRYLVKRTGEKVFLECVQDMDHENMFWYRQDPGLGLRLIYFSYDVKMKEKGDIPEGYSVSREKKERFSLILESASTNQTSMYLCASSRRDRGYNEQFFGPGTRLTVL.

This clonotype was detected only a few times. This chain uses TRBV19 with TRBJ1-5; 7 bases are a match to TRBD1. Germline V gene lookup returns CDR1 LNHDA and CDR2 SQIVND (reference sequence). V lost 10 bases, J lost 0 bases, and 12 bases stayed unmatched. The CDR3 runs to 16 residues. The CDR3 spells CATKGTAGYSNQPQHF. DNA for the CDR3: TGTGCCACGAAAGGGACAGCCGGATATAGCAATCAGCCCCAGCATTTT.

This chain connects TRBV4-1 to TRBJ1-6; D is uncertain. From germline, CDR1 is MGHRA and CDR2 YSYEKL. The V end was cut by 0 bases, the J end by 11 bases, with 8 bases between. The CDR3 is 13 residues long. This CDR3 reads CASSQDSIPPLHF. The CDR3 DNA reads TGCGCCAGCAGCCAAGATTCCATACCACCCCTCCACTTT.

This clonotype was observed at least ten times. The gene calls are TRBV6-5 and TRBJ2-1; 10 bases line up with TRBD2. J lost 5 bases, V lost 1 base, and 2 bases had no gene match. CDR1 is MNHEY, CDR2 SVGAGI, per germline. This CDR3 has 15 residues. Here the CDR3 reads CASSYLLAGNNEQFF. CDR3 nucleotide sequence: TGTGCCAGCAGTTACTTACTAGCGGGAAACAATGAGCAGTTCTTC.

The sample holds a few counts of this clonotype. A read error may account for a junction end that differs from germline. This rearrangement joins TRBV9 to TRBJ2-1; 13 bases match TRBD2. The CDR3 is made up of 16 amino acids. Looked up from germline, CDR1 is SGDLS and CDR2 is YYNGEE. CDR3 sequence: CASSVTSGRVYNERFF. The CDR3 region has the DNA TGTGCCAGCAGCGTAACTAGCGGGAGGGTCTACAATGAGCGGTTCTTC.

This clonotype occurred many times. V is TRBV5-1 and J is TRBJ2-3; no definite D call. V dropped 4 bases and J dropped 2 bases, with 8 bases sitting between them. This CDR3 spans 13 amino acids. The germline V gene encodes CDR1 SGHRS and CDR2 YFSETQ. CDR3 residues: CASSKSDTDTQYF. CDR3 bases: TGCGCCAGCAGCAAATCTGACACAGATACGCAGTATTTT.